This section outlines one TCR beta chain sequence together with its context. Only in-frame clones appear in the TCRdb table, and some are missing; sequencing was by immunoSEQ multiplex PCR. Of about 21,000 clones listed, roughly 85% were seen once; the top ten hold 64%. The data stem from a study of blood T cell repertoires in COVID-19. As for the study in general: Sample material is recorded as cDNA or gDNA derived from T cells, B-cell-depleted T cells, or PBMCs.

There are 13 residues in the CDR3. Germline V gene lookup returns CDR1 MDHEN and CDR2 SYDVKM. Between the trimmed V and J ends, which lost 7 bases and 7 bases, there was a span of 11 bases. This sequence joins TRBV28 and TRBJ1-6; D possibly corresponds to TRBD1 (6 bases). This clonotype originated in a man aged 80 or over with acute or convalescent COVID-19. Material: peripheral blood. The CDR3 bases are TGTGCCAGCAACGGACAGTGGAATTCACCCCTCCACTTT. It codes for CASNGQWNSPLHF. Complete variable domain (other parts from reference TRBV28 and TRBJ1-6): DVKVTQSSRYLVKRTGEKVFLECVQDMDHENMFWYRQDPGLGLRLIYFSYDVKMKEKGDIPEGYSVSREKKERFSLILESASTNQTSMYLCASNGQWNSPLHFGNGTRLTVT.